A selection of T cell receptor beta chains follows, all from one sample in a study of cytomegalovirus exposure and HLA in healthy donors. The protocol was immunoSEQ multiplex PCR, while the TCRdb copy is restricted to in-frame clones and leaves out a portion. The sample lists roughly 170,000 clones; around 77% were seen once. The specimen was PBMCs. These receptors originate from a woman aged 25 to 39 in good health and CMV-seronegative. Each CDR3 is given with its conserved first and last residue. Each record gives: J gene, V gene, CDR3 protein.

TRBJ1-2,TRBV6-1,CAAFEAQGNNYGYPF
TRBJ1-4,TRBV4-3,CASSYGQGASPNEKLFF
TRBJ2-5,TRBV7-2,CASSRRVSQETQYF
TRBJ2-7,TRBV19,CASQASGEAYEQYF
TRBJ1-4,TRBV10-3,CAIRAHEGEKLFF
TRBJ2-5,TRBV29-1,CSVVREGGETQYF
TRBJ2-1,TRBV9,CASSVGGRAYNEQFF
TRBJ2-1,TRBV5-6,CASSFRAVQFF
TRBJ2-1,TRBV9,CASSGSGGPYNEQFF
TRBJ2-1,TRBV27,CASTRGYLGAGAYDEQFF
TRBJ2-2,TRBV5-1,CASSLRRDSANTGELFF